The 9 T cell receptor beta chains presented below share a single source sample, sequenced in a study of blood T cells in healthy people across ages. Through a sample-barcoded 5' primer and a J-beta primer mix, a second PCR was run for 7 to 11 cycles. One entry per CDR3 protein, called by TCRdb with MiXCR from the 5' RACE reads. Here the sample spans around 800,000 distinct CDR3 sequences, roughly 24% being singletons. The same sample was also studied in work on T cells of mothers and their children.

The sample consisted of blood. These receptors all come from a boy aged 5-17 years in good health.

This chain uses TRBV4-1 with TRBJ2-3; the D is unclear. The CDR3 spans 16 residues. Trimming stripped 6 bases from V and 2 bases from J, with 18 bases between. Germline V gene data show CDR1 as MGHRA and CDR2 as YSYEKL. The CDR3 is CASSLSTDLFTDTQYF. The CDR3 bases are TGCGCCAGCAGTCTAAGCACAGACCTCTTCACAGATACGCAGTATTTT.

Written as DNA, the CDR3 is TGTGCCATCACCAGGGACCCTGGGACCGGGGAGCTGTTTTTT. Residues: CAITRDPGTGELFF. The rearrangement uses TRBV10-3 and TRBJ2-2; D possibly uses TRBD1 or TRBD2 (5 bases each). Germline V gene sequence: CDR1 ENHRY, CDR2 SYGVKD. The CDR3 is 14 residues long. Deletions cut 7 bases from V and 5 bases from J, with 14 bases between.

This clonotype was counted between two and nine times. The genes are TRBV12-3 or TRBV12-4 and TRBJ2-5; maybe TRBD1 (5 bases). The germline V and J ends were trimmed by 7 bases and 5 bases, with 14 bases remaining between them. This CDR3 is built from 13 residues. The CDR3 DNA follows: TGTGCCAGCAAACGAACAGGTGCCGAGACCCAGTACTTC. Protein sequence: CASKRTGAETQYF.

The chain carries TRBV5-1 and TRBJ2-7; 7 nucleotides align to TRBD1. The germline V gene has CDR1 SGHRS and CDR2 YFSETQ. V gave up 0 bases and J gave up 3 bases; unmatched junction bases: 3. CDR3 length: 14 residues. The CDR3 spells CASSLATGVYEQYF. DNA for the CDR3: TGCGCCAGCAGCTTGGCCACAGGGGTCTACGAGCAGTACTTC.

V usage is TRBV7-9 and J usage is TRBJ2-7; D might be TRBD2 (6 bases). The CDR3 is 14 residues long. Germline V lookup: CDR1 SEHNR, CDR2 FQNEAQ (reference sequence). V was cut by 9 bases and J by 3 bases, with 18 bases left in between. As DNA, the CDR3 is TGTGCCAGTAGCGACTCGGGACTCCTCTACGAGCAGTACTTC. This translates into CASSDSGLLYEQYF. The whole variable domain, remainder taken from reference TRBV7-9 and TRBJ2-7, is DTGVSQNPRHKITKRGQNVTFRCDPISEHNRLYWYRQTLGQGPEFLTYFQNEAQLEKSRLLSDRFSAERPKGSFSTLEIQRTEQGDSAMYLCASSDSGLLYEQYFGPGTRLTVT.

This clonotype was picked up a small number of times. CDR3 protein: CASSEARLAGGSEQFF. In DNA form, the CDR3 reads TGTGCCAGCAGTGAAGCGCGTCTAGCGGGGGGTTCTGAGCAGTTCTTC. The chain has TRBV2 and TRBJ2-5, with TRBD2 identical over 11 bases. The assigned J gene may be wrong: the sequence end matches TRBJ2-1 better. The CDR3 is made up of 16 amino acids. The germline CDR1 and CDR2 sequences are SNHLY and FYNNEI.

This chain joins TRBV7-9 and TRBJ2-5, with 9 bases aligning to TRBD2. CDR1 is SEHNR, CDR2 FQNEAQ, per germline (reference sequence). V gave up 7 bases and J gave up 7 bases; unmatched junction bases: 16. This CDR3 has 16 amino acids. In DNA, the CDR3 is TGTGCCAGCACCTCCCCTCTGGCGGGGGGGCGGCTGACCCAGTACTTC. Its protein is CASTSPLAGGRLTQYF.

The chain combines TRBV19 with TRBJ1-1, with D tentatively TRBD1 (5 bases). The germline gives CDR1 LNHDA, CDR2 SQIVND (reference sequence). The V end was cut by 3 bases, the J end by 5 bases, with 10 bases between. CDR3 size: 13 residues. The CDR3 loop reads CASSISGRTEAFF. Here the CDR3 DNA reads TGTGCCAGTAGTATCTCAGGGAGAACTGAAGCTTTCTTT. The complete variable domain, with remaining parts taken from reference TRBV19 and TRBJ1-1, reads DGGITQSPKYLFRKEGQNVTLSCEQNLNHDAMYWYRQDPGQGLRLIYYSQIVNDFQKGDIAEGYSVSREKKESFPLTVTSAQKNPTAFYLCASSISGRTEAFFGQGTRLTVV.

This clonotype occurred a few times. V usage is TRBV12-3 or TRBV12-4 and J usage is TRBJ1-1, with D tentatively TRBD1 (6 bases). The CDR3 has 16 residues. V was pared by 6 bases and J by 0 bases, with 17 bases between. CDR3 amino acids: CASRNLGQTLNTEAFF. The CDR3 nucleotides read TGTGCCAGCAGGAACCTCGGACAGACATTGAACACTGAAGCTTTCTTT.